This T cell receptor (beta chain) was documented in a study of CDR3 diversity in severe acne. This clonotype was detected only once. TCRdb re-analysed the PCR reads in MiXCR, keeping a single row per CDR3 protein. This table holds approximately 97,000 distinct CDR3 sequences, 51% found once. This clonotype was obtained from a male donor with acne. The source material was blood.

This CDR3 reads CASGTEHTGTSGRNEQFF. CDR3 nucleotide sequence: TGTGCCAGCGGCACGGAACACACCGGGACTAGCGGGAGGAATGAGCAGTTCTTC. The chain combines TRBV11-3 with TRBJ2-1; 15 bases are a match to TRBD2. The V gene end was trimmed by 8 bases and the J gene end by 7 bases; junction bases not matched to a gene: 15. The CDR3 length is 18 residues. Germline V gene lookup returns CDR1 SGHNT and CDR2 YENEEA.